This T cell receptor (beta chain) derives from a study of OX40 agonist ivuxolimab in advanced cancers. Notes on the study in general: Clones of CD4+ and CD8+ blood T cells grew by week 6 at doses of 0.1 to 3.0 mg/kg.

Clones were sequenced by immunoSEQ multiplex PCR, and TCRdb holds only the in-frame ones, with some missing. Among 70,000 or so clones listed, about nine tenths were seen once. With regard to this clone: Its antigen is undetermined.

Germline V CDR1 and CDR2: MDHEN, SYDVKM. Germline trimming cut 4 bases from V and 6 bases from J; bases unmatched to any gene: 8. The CDR3 is 14 residues long. V is TRBV28 and J is TRBJ1-1, with 7 bases identical to TRBD1. The source was CD4+ or CD8+ T cells sorted from blood, collected in a trial of the OX40 agonist ivuxolimab. The clonotype originates from an adult with an advanced solid tumor such as melanoma, head and neck, liver or kidney cancer. Here the CDR3 DNA reads TGTGCCAGCAGTTATCAGGGGGGCAGGGCTGAAGCTTTCTTT. This gives the protein CASSYQGGRAEAFF.